These 24 T cell receptor beta chains originate from one sample sequenced in a study of CD8 T cells in ankylosing spondylitis. Study-wide results and caveats: Seemingly characteristic of ankylosing spondylitis blood was a TCR beta motif consisting of several highly homologous variants.

TCRdb re-called the 5' RACE reads with MiXCR, one entry per CDR3 protein. The sample holds a few hundred thousand distinct CDR3 sequences; roughly 13% are singletons and the top ten take about 6.5%. No antigens are known for them. Sequencing was carried out using blood, either unsorted or a sorted T cell fraction (not recorded which). The receptors come from a male donor with ankylosing spondylitis.

This clonotype came up a few times. The chain carries TRBV29-1 and TRBJ2-1; 8 nucleotides match TRBD2. Trimming removed 6 bases from V and 4 bases from J; junction bases left unmatched: 11. Germline CDR1 and CDR2: SQVTM and ANQGSEA. This CDR3 comprises 15 residues. CDR3 loop: CSVPVRGRSYNEQFF. CDR3 bases: TGCAGCGTCCCGGTGCGCGGGAGGAGTTACAATGAGCAGTTCTTC.

The V call is TRBV12-3 or TRBV12-4, the J call TRBJ1-2; 7 bases agree with TRBD1. The CDR3 sequence is 14 residues long. V trimming: 4 bases; J trimming: 5 bases; junction bases outside the gene matches: 7. CDR3 in DNA: TGTGCCAGCAGTTGGTCGGGACAGCAGTATGGCTACACCTTC. This gives the protein CASSWSGQQYGYTF.

The rearrangement uses TRBV19 and TRBJ1-2, with 7 positions matching TRBD1. This CDR3 contains 15 residues. After removal of 5 bases from V and 14 bases from J, the junction contained 20 bases not matched to a gene. The V gene's germline CDR1 is LNHDA and CDR2 SQIVND (reference sequence). As DNA, the CDR3 is TGTGCCAGTAGTCCCCAGGGGGGGCAGTCCATCCCTCGGACCTTC. This encodes CASSPQGGQSIPRTF.

The gene calls are TRBV5-1 and TRBJ1-2; perhaps TRBD1 as D (5 bases). The CDR3 is 14 amino acids. Germline-derived CDR1 and CDR2 are SGHRS and YFSETQ. The germline V and J ends were trimmed by 5 bases and 1 base, with 12 bases remaining between them. This CDR3 reads CASSEGKLNYGYTF. The DNA for the CDR3 is TGCGCCAGCAGTGAGGGGAAACTTAACTATGGCTACACCTTC.

This chain's CDR3 is CATSDPDGTGSTDTQYF. CDR3 DNA sequence: TGTGCCACCAGTGACCCCGATGGGACAGGGAGCACAGATACGCAGTATTTT. The chain is built from TRBV24-1 and TRBJ2-3; 9 bases match TRBD1. V gave up 4 bases and J gave up 0 bases; unmatched junction bases: 7. Germline V gene lookup returns CDR1 KGHDR and CDR2 SFDVKD. CDR3 length: 17 amino acids.

This clonotype was counted only a few times. The chain combines TRBV4-2 with TRBJ2-1, with 7 nucleotides matching TRBD2. After removal of 3 bases from V and 9 bases from J, the junction contained 11 bases not matched to a gene. Germline loops: CDR1 LGHNA, CDR2 YNFKEQ. The CDR3 sequence is 15 residues long. The CDR3 DNA reads as TGTGCCAGCAGCCAGGAGGGGTGGAGCGGGACTGAGCAGTTCTTC. Its protein is CASSQEGWSGTEQFF.

This clonotype was recorded a few times. The chain employs TRBV7-7 and TRBJ2-1; the D gene is possibly TRBD1 (6 bases). The CDR3 covers 16 residues. The V gene lost 5 bases and the J gene lost 0 bases, with 14 bases spanning the gap. Germline assignment: CDR1 SSHAT and CDR2 FNYEAQ (reference sequence). The CDR3: CASSDRWSSSYNEQFF. The CDR3 DNA is TGTGCCAGCAGCGACAGGTGGAGTTCCTCCTACAATGAGCAGTTCTTC.

V usage is TRBV24-1 and J usage is TRBJ2-1; TRBD1 might be the D (6 bases). V lost 0 bases to trimming and J lost 5 bases, with 10 bases between them. The CDR3 totals 15 residues. The V gene's germline CDR1 is KGHDR and CDR2 SFDVKD. This CDR3 reads CATSDLGQLNNEQFF. In DNA, the CDR3 is TGTGCCACCAGTGATTTGGGACAGCTGAACAATGAGCAGTTCTTC.

This clonotype was seen more than once but under ten times. The chain has TRBV12-3 or TRBV12-4 and TRBJ1-1, with 7 nucleotides matching TRBD1. Losses at the gene ends were 3 bases for V and 6 bases for J; bases not matched to a gene: 4. This CDR3 region has 13 residues. Here the CDR3 reads CASSFKDRPEAFF. The CDR3 DNA reads as TGTGCCAGCAGTTTCAAGGACAGGCCTGAAGCTTTCTTT.

The chain carries TRBV6-1 and TRBJ2-7, with 7 bases identical to TRBD1. Germline V gene lookup returns CDR1 MNHNS and CDR2 SASEGT. V shed 8 bases and J 4 bases; nucleotides not matched to a gene: 8. This CDR3 contains 13 residues. The CDR3 here is CASLDRADYEQYV. The CDR3 bases are TGTGCCAGCTTAGACAGGGCCGATTACGAGCAGTACGTC.

This clonotype was observed a few times. The chain has TRBV25-1 and TRBJ1-1; TRBD1 agrees at 11 bases. The ends lost 3 bases at V and 5 bases at J; junction bases unmatched: 5. Germline-derived CDR1 and CDR2 are MGHDK and SYGVNS. This CDR3 has 15 residues. CDR3 amino acids: CASSDLGQGGTEAFF. The CDR3 DNA sequence: TGTGCCAGCAGTGATTTGGGACAGGGGGGAACTGAAGCTTTCTTT.

This rearrangement joins TRBV5-1 to TRBJ2-1, with D possibly TRBD1 on 5 matching bases. Trimming took off 0 bases at V and 7 bases at J, with 11 bases between the two ends. CDR3 length: 14 residues. CDR1 and CDR2 from the germline V gene are SGHRS and YFSETQ. The CDR3 bases are TGCGCCAGCAGCTTGGCGGCTAGGGGAAATGAGCAGTTCTTC. Protein product: CASSLAARGNEQFF. The entire variable domain, with the rest obtained from reference TRBV5-1 and TRBJ2-1, is as follows: KAGVTQTPRYLIKTRGQQVTLSCSPISGHRSVSWYQQTPGQGLQFLFEYFSETQRNKGNFPGRFSGRQFSNSRSEMNVSTLELGDSALYLCASSLAARGNEQFFGPGTRLTVL.

This clonotype has just a few counts. The chain links TRBV6-2 or TRBV6-3 to TRBJ2-7; D may be TRBD1 (6 bases). V shed 6 bases and J shed 2 bases, with 14 bases lying between them. The CDR3 has 14 amino acids. Germline V gene data show CDR1 as MNHEY and CDR2 as SVGEGT. This CDR3 reads CASSHPDSTYEQYV. The CDR3 coding sequence is TGTGCCAGCAGCCACCCGGACAGTACCTACGAGCAGTACGTC.

The chain's CDR3 is CASSKFPGLTSTDTQYF. In nucleotides, the CDR3 is TGTGCCAGCAGCAAATTCCCCGGGCTGACTAGCACAGATACGCAGTATTTT. The V gene is TRBV21-1, the J gene TRBJ2-3; the DNA was not used to check the table's D call, TRBD1. TRBV21-1 is marked as a pseudogene. The CDR3 totals 17 residues.

Only a few counts were recorded for this clonotype. The chain has TRBV20-1 and TRBJ2-1, with a tentative D call TRBD1 (6 bases). Germline CDR1 and CDR2: DFQATT and SNEGSKA (reference sequence). The CDR3 is 12 amino acids. V lost 6 bases and J 7 bases, leaving 13 bases between the germline ends. The CDR3 spells CSAPDSLNEQFF. The CDR3 DNA follows: TGCAGTGCGCCGGACAGCCTGAATGAGCAGTTCTTC.

This clonotype was seen a few times. The V call is TRBV4-2, the J call TRBJ2-7, with 11 bases aligning to TRBD1. V lost 0 bases and J lost 4; bases outside the gene matches: 2. Germline V lookup: CDR1 LGHNA, CDR2 YNFKEQ. This CDR3 has 15 amino acids. The CDR3 reads CASSQEGQGAYEQYF. In DNA, the CDR3 is TGTGCCAGCAGCCAAGAAGGACAGGGGGCGTACGAGCAGTACTTC.

This clonotype was counted many times. The rearrangement joins TRBV20-1 to TRBJ2-1; no clear D gene. Trimming cost V 3 bases and J 12 bases, with 21 bases left between them. The CDR3 runs 14 residues. Germline CDR1 reads DFQATT; CDR2 reads SNEGSKA (reference sequence). The CDR3 loop reads CSARALVTERLQFF. CDR3 coding DNA: TGCAGTGCTAGGGCATTAGTGACGGAACGTCTGCAGTTCTTC.

This clonotype was seen more than once but under ten times. CDR3 amino acids: CASSLSVGVNTEAFF. In nucleotides, the CDR3 is TGTGCCAGCAGCCTTTCGGTCGGGGTGAACACTGAAGCTTTCTTT. The chain is built from TRBV6-1 and TRBJ1-1, with D unclear. V lost 6 bases to trimming and J lost 0 bases, with 14 bases between them. The CDR3 contains 15 residues. Germline loops: CDR1 MNHNS, CDR2 SASEGT.

This clonotype has just one count. The chain is built from TRBV5-1 and TRBJ1-4; 7 nucleotides agree with TRBD1. V gave up 3 bases and J gave up 6 bases; unmatched junction bases: 5. The CDR3 has 14 residues. From germline, CDR1 is SGHRS and CDR2 YFSETQ. The CDR3 DNA sequence: TGCGCCAGCAGCTCAACAGGGGTAGATGAAAAACTGTTTTTT. This sequence encodes CASSSTGVDEKLFF.

Ten or more counts support this clonotype. The V and J genes are TRBV12-3 or TRBV12-4 and TRBJ1-5; D ambiguous. The CDR3 runs 13 residues. V was pared by 6 bases and J by 5 bases, with 11 bases between. In DNA form, the CDR3 reads TGTGCCAGCAGATTTACGTCAGATCAGCCCCAGCATTTT. Amino acids: CASRFTSDQPQHF.

This clonotype was observed many times. The chain recombines TRBV7-9 with TRBJ2-1; TRBD2 matches 7 bases. Germline V gene data show CDR1 as SEHNR and CDR2 as FQNEAQ (reference sequence). The CDR3 extends over 17 amino acids. The J segment lost 2 bases and the V segment lost 1 base, leaving 8 bases of the junction unmatched. CDR3 sequence reads: CASSLGYGGSTYNEQFF. CDR3 nucleotides: TGTGCCAGCAGCTTAGGTTACGGCGGGAGTACCTACAATGAGCAGTTCTTC.

Regarding this clonotype: The limits of the CDR3 on the DNA are not certain, so only TCRdb's listed CDR3 is given. The chain is built from TRBV29-1 and TRBJ2-3; the DNA was not compared with TRBD2, the D call given in the table. Per germline, CDR1 SQVTM and CDR2 ANQGSEA. The CDR3 comprises 12 residues, both ends counted. The CDR3 protein is CSVWAGGASSDF.

This clonotype has just a few counts. The genes are TRBV12-3 or TRBV12-4 and TRBJ2-3; 9 bases match TRBD2. The CDR3 is 15 amino acids. Trimming took 3 bases from V and 2 from J; bases not matched to a gene: 3. Here the CDR3 DNA reads TGTGCCAGCAGTTTCCTAGCGGGAAACACAGATACGCAGTATTTT. Protein product: CASSFLAGNTDTQYF.

This clonotype has ten or more counts. The rearrangement uses TRBV20-1 and TRBJ2-1, with D uncertain. The CDR3 extends over 14 amino acids. The germline V gene has CDR1 DFQATT and CDR2 SNEGSKA (reference sequence). The CDR3 coding sequence is TGCAGCTCACCGAACCCTCGCGGTGGGGATGAGCAGTTCTTC. This codes for CSSPNPRGGDEQFF.